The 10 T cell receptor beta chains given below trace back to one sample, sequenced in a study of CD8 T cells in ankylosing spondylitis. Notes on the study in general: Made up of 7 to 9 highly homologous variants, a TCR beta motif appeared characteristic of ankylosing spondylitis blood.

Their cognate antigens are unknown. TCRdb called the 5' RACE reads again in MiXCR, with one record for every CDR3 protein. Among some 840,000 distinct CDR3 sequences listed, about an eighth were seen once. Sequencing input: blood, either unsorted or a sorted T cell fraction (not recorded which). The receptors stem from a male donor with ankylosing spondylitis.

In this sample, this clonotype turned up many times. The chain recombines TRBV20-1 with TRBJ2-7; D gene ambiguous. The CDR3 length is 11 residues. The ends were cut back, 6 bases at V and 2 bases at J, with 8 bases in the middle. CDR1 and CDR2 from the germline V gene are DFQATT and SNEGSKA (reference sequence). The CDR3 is CSAPDTYEQYF. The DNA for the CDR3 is TGCAGTGCCCCAGACACCTACGAGCAGTACTTC.

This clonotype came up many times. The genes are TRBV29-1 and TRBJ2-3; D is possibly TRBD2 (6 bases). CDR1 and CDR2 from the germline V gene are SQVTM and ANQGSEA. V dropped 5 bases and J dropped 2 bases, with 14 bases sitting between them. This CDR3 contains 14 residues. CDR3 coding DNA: TGCAGCGTTAGGAAGGGCGGGAACACAGATACGCAGTATTTT. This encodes CSVRKGGNTDTQYF.

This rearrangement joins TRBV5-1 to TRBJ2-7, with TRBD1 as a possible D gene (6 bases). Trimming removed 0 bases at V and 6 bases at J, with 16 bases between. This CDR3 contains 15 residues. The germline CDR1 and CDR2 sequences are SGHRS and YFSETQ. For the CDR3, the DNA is TGCGCCAGCAGCTTGGATACAGGGACGGTGGGCGAGCAGTACTTC. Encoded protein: CASSLDTGTVGEQYF.

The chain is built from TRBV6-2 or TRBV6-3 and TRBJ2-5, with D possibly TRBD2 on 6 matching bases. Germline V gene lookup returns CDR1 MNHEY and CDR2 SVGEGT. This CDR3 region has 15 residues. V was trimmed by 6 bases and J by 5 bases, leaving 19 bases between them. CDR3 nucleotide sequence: TGTGCCAGCAGAACTAATCAGGGAGGAGTGGAGACCCAGTACTTC. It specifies CASRTNQGGVETQYF.

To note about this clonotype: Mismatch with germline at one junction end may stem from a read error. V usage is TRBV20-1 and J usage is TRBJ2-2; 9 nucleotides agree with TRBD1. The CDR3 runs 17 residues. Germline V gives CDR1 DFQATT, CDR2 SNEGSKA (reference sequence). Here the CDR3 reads CCARRDRAPRNTGELFF. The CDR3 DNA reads TGCTGTGCTCGGCGGGACAGGGCCCCGCGGAACACCGGGGAGCTGTTTTTT.

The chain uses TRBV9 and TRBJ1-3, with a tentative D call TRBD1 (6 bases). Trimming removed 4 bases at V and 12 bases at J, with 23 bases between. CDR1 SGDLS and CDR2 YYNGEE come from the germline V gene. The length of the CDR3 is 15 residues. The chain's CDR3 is CASSPRTVGGPGIYF. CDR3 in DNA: TGTGCCAGCAGCCCACGGACAGTTGGCGGTCCGGGCATATATTTT.

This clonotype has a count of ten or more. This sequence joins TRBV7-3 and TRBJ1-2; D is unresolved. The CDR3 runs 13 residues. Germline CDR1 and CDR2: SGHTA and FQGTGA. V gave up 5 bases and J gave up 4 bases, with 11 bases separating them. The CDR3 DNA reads TGTGCCAGCAGCCCCCTACACGGCTATGGCTACACCTTC. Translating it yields CASSPLHGYGYTF.

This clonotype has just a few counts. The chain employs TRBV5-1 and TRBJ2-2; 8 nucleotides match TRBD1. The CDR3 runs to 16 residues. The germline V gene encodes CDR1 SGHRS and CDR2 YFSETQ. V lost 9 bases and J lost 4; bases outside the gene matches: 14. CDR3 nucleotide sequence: TGCGCCACGTCTGTACCCCCGACAGGGGCCACCGGGGAGCTGTTTTTT. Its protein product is CATSVPPTGATGELFF.

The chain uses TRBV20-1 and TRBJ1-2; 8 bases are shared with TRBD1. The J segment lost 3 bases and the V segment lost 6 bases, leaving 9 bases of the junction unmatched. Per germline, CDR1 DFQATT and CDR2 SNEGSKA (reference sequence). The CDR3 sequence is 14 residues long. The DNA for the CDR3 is TGCAGTGCCGACAACCTACAGGGGGACTATGGCTACACCTTC. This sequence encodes CSADNLQGDYGYTF.

The CDR3 protein is CASMTDLETYGYTF. In DNA form, the CDR3 reads TGTGCCAGCATGACGGACCTCGAGACCTATGGCTACACCTTC. V and J are TRBV7-8 and TRBJ1-2; D gene uncertain. CDR3 length equals 14 residues. Germline lookup yields CDR1 SGHVS and CDR2 FQNEAQ. The V end lost 7 bases, the J end lost 4 bases, and 16 bases lay between the germline ends. Full variable domain (rest looked up from reference TRBV7-8 and TRBJ1-2): GAGVSQSPRYKVAKRGQDVALRCDPISGHVSLFWYQQALGQGPEFLTYFQNEAQLDKSGLPSDRFFAERPEGSVSTLKIQRTQQEDSAVYLCASMTDLETYGYTFGSGTRLTVV.